This entry lists 19 T cell receptor beta chains sequenced from one sample in a study of T cells in Graves' hyperthyroidism and ophthalmopathy. RNA transcripts were the template for amplifying TCR beta CDR3 regions. Initially, a first-round RT-PCR of the TCR CDR3 employed the HTBI primer set. One entry per CDR3 protein, called by TCRdb with MiXCR from the multiplex PCR reads. The sample contains 350,000 or so distinct CDR3 sequences, approximately 18% of which appear only once. Sequencing input: blood. These receptors came from a woman between 40 and 55 years old with Graves' ophthalmopathy.

In its sample, this clonotype was seen many times. The chain carries TRBV28 and TRBJ1-2; D remains ambiguous. The germline gives CDR1 MDHEN, CDR2 SYDVKM. The CDR3 spans 12 residues. V shed 7 bases and J shed 10 bases, with 16 bases lying between them. CDR3 bases: TGTGCCAGCACTGCAGGACCTAAGGACTACACCTTC. It encodes CASTAGPKDYTF.

Many counts were recorded for this clonotype. The V gene is TRBV29-1, the J gene TRBJ1-6; no clear D gene. The germline CDR1 and CDR2 sequences are SQVTM and ANQGSEA. V dropped 7 bases and J dropped 4 bases, with 11 bases sitting between them. The CDR3 spans 13 residues. CDR3 region: CSATEGYNSPLHF. Written as DNA, the CDR3 is TGCAGCGCCACAGAGGGTTATAATTCACCCCTCCACTTT.

The V gene is TRBV12-3 or TRBV12-4, the J gene TRBJ1-1, with 7 bases matching TRBD1. The junction had 10 bases not matched to a gene; V was cut back by 5 bases and J by 4 bases. This CDR3 is 15 amino acids long. The CDR3 DNA reads as TGTGCCAGCAGTCCCTTGACAGGGCTAGGCACTGAAGCTTTCTTT. Residues: CASSPLTGLGTEAFF.

This clonotype came up many times. V and J are TRBV5-5 and TRBJ2-5; D not resolved. The V and J ends lost 0 bases and 0 bases respectively, with 12 bases between them. The CDR3 consists of 16 residues. Germline lookup yields CDR1 SGHKS and CDR2 YYEKEE (reference sequence). This chain's CDR3 is CASSLVWQRDQETQYF. CDR3 nucleotides: TGTGCCAGCAGCTTGGTTTGGCAGAGAGACCAAGAGACCCAGTACTTC.

The chain employs TRBV6-2 or TRBV6-3 and TRBJ1-1; D remains ambiguous. Trimming stripped 7 bases from V and 0 bases from J, with 15 bases between. CDR1 and CDR2 from the germline V gene are MNHEY and SVGEGT. The CDR3 covers 15 residues. The CDR3 loop reads CASKPAVRVNTEAFF. DNA of the CDR3: TGTGCCAGCAAACCGGCAGTGCGGGTGAACACTGAAGCTTTCTTT.

This clonotype showed up many times. The genes are TRBV4-1 and TRBJ1-5, with a possible D match to TRBD1 (6 bases). The CDR3 spans 19 residues. Germline V lookup: CDR1 MGHRA, CDR2 YSYEKL. Trimming took off 0 bases at V and 0 bases at J, with 18 bases between the two ends. The CDR3 is CASSQEPTRGAGSNQPQHF. CDR3 nucleotide sequence: TGCGCCAGCAGCCAAGAACCCACCAGGGGCGCGGGTAGCAATCAGCCCCAGCATTTT.

This clonotype has just a few counts. The J gene is TRBJ1-5, the V gene TRBV4-1; TRBD1 matches 7 bases. The CDR3 extends over 15 amino acids. V was clipped by 0 bases and J by 5 bases; unmatched bases: 4. Germline V lookup: CDR1 MGHRA, CDR2 YSYEKL. CDR3 DNA sequence: TGCGCCAGCAGCCAAGATGCAGGGGGTGATCAGCCCCAGCATTTT. Protein product: CASSQDAGGDQPQHF.

In this sample, this clonotype turned up many times. The CDR3, as DNA: TGTGCCTGGAGTGACAGGGGGCGCTTATACGAGCAGTACTTC. Amino acids: CAWSDRGRLYEQYF. This chain links TRBV30 with TRBJ2-7; 9 bases line up with TRBD1. Germline lookup yields CDR1 GTSNPN and CDR2 SVGIG (reference sequence). The CDR3 is 14 residues long. With 1 base clipped from V and 4 bases from J, the junction kept 5 bases outside the gene matches. Together with reference TRBV30 and TRBJ2-7, the CDR3 gives the full variable domain: SQTIHQWPATLVQPVGSPLSLECTVEGTSNPNLYWYRQAAGRGLQLLFYSVGIGQISSEVPQNLSASRPQDRQFILSSKKLLLSDSGFYLCAWSDRGRLYEQYFGPGTRLTVT.

CDR3 coding DNA: TGTGCCAGCTGGTTCGAGGGGGTCTCTGGAAACACCATATATTTT. Encoded protein: CASWFEGVSGNTIYF. This chain joins TRBV9 and TRBJ1-3, with a tentative D call TRBD1 (6 bases). The CDR3 extends over 15 amino acids. The V gene lost 7 bases and the J gene lost 0 bases, with 14 bases spanning the gap. Looked up from germline, CDR1 is SGDLS and CDR2 is YYNGEE.

The sample holds many counts of this clonotype. The rearrangement uses TRBV20-1 and TRBJ2-7; 8 nucleotides agree with TRBD2. The V gene's germline CDR1 is DFQATT and CDR2 SNEGSKA (reference sequence). V was clipped by 6 bases and J by 0 bases; unmatched bases: 13. The CDR3 length is 16 residues. CDR3 sequence reads: CSAKLAGTRFSYEQYF. In nucleotides, the CDR3 is TGCAGTGCAAAGTTAGCGGGAACCCGTTTCTCCTACGAGCAGTACTTC.

The chain links TRBV30 to TRBJ1-2, with 11 bases aligning to TRBD1. Trimming removed 1 base from V and 7 bases from J; junction bases left unmatched: 2. Germline loops: CDR1 GTSNPN, CDR2 SVGIG (reference sequence). The CDR3 covers 13 residues. The CDR3 coding sequence is TGTGCCTGGAGTGGGACAGGGGGCGGTGGCTACACCTTC. This codes for CAWSGTGGGGYTF.

The chain is built from TRBV6-5 and TRBJ2-7; D not certain. Germline loops: CDR1 MNHEY, CDR2 SVGAGI. The CDR3 consists of 14 residues. With 0 bases removed from V and 1 base from J, the gap between germline ends came to 7 bases. CDR3 in amino acids: CASSYSTQSYEQYF. CDR3 nucleotides: TGTGCCAGCAGTTACTCAACGCAGTCCTACGAGCAGTACTTC.

Remarks on this clonotype: One junction end does not reproduce the germline sequence, and a read error may be involved. This chain uses TRBV30 with TRBJ1-2; no reliable D call. Germline V gene data show CDR1 as GTSNPN and CDR2 as SVGIG (reference sequence). This CDR3 is 15 amino acids long. The CDR3 DNA sequence: TGTGCCTGGAGTGGAGGGAGAGGGTTTTACTATGGCTACAACTTC. Amino acids: CAWSGGRGFYYGYNF.

This clonotype appeared many times. The chain couples TRBV30 to TRBJ1-2, with D perhaps TRBD1 (5 bases). Germline lookup yields CDR1 GTSNPN and CDR2 SVGIG (reference sequence). Trimming cost V 3 bases and J 5 bases, with 7 bases left between them. This CDR3 contains 11 residues. The CDR3, as DNA: TGTGCCTGGAGCAGGGAGTATGGCTACACCTTC. Its translation: CAWSREYGYTF. Using reference TRBV30 and TRBJ1-2 for the parts outside the CDR3, the full variable domain is SQTIHQWPATLVQPVGSPLSLECTVEGTSNPNLYWYRQAAGRGLQLLFYSVGIGQISSEVPQNLSASRPQDRQFILSSKKLLLSDSGFYLCAWSREYGYTFGSGTRLTVV.

This clonotype was seen at least ten times. The rearrangement uses TRBV6-2 or TRBV6-3 and TRBJ2-6, with D perhaps TRBD1 (6 bases). CDR3 length: 18 amino acids. V gave up 5 bases and J gave up 0 bases, with 17 bases separating them. From germline, CDR1 is MNHEY and CDR2 SVGEGT. The CDR3 region is CASSRGQGWGSGANVLTF. CDR3 DNA: TGTGCCAGCAGTCGAGGTCAGGGGTGGGGCTCTGGGGCCAACGTCCTGACTTTC.

The table lists this clonotype with many counts. The V gene is TRBV6-5, the J gene TRBJ1-2; D remains unclear. Germline V gene data show CDR1 as MNHEY and CDR2 as SVGAGI. V was pared by 6 bases and J by 4 bases, with 15 bases between. This CDR3 has 14 residues. This chain's CDR3 is CASSNSPAAYGYTF. CDR3 nucleotide sequence: TGTGCCAGCAGCAACTCACCGGCAGCCTATGGCTACACCTTC.

There are many counts of this clonotype. The chain is built from TRBV29-1 and TRBJ1-1; the D is unclear. Per germline, CDR1 SQVTM and CDR2 ANQGSEA. This CDR3 is built from 12 residues. Trimming took off 0 bases at V and 7 bases at J, with 9 bases between the two ends. The CDR3 nucleotides read TGCAGCGTTGAAGAAGCGGGCAGTGAAGCTTTCTTT. Protein product: CSVEEAGSEAFF.

The V gene is TRBV12-3 or TRBV12-4, the J gene TRBJ2-5; no clear D gene. The CDR3 is made up of 13 amino acids. V was clipped by 5 bases and J by 1 base, with 8 bases between them. The CDR3 nucleotides are TGTGCCAGCAGTACCGATTTCCAAGAGACCCAGTACTTC. Encoded protein: CASSTDFQETQYF.

This clonotype was counted many times. The genes are TRBV15 and TRBJ2-7, with 9 bases fitting TRBD2. CDR3 size: 16 residues. Germline-derived CDR1 and CDR2 are LNHNV and YYDKDF (reference sequence). Trimming cost V 0 bases and J 7 bases; bases outside gene matches: 10. Here the CDR3 DNA reads TGTGCCACCAGCAGAGAATTCGGACTAGCGATTTATGAGCAGTACTTC. It yields the protein CATSREFGLAIYEQYF. Supplemented by reference TRBV15 and TRBJ2-7, the full variable domain reads DAMVIQNPRYQVTQFGKPVTLSCSQTLNHNVMYWYQQKSSQAPKLLFHYYDKDFNNEADTPDNFQSRRPNTSFCFLDIRSPGLGDTAMYLCATSREFGLAIYEQYFGPGTRLTVT.